These T cell receptor beta chains were read from a single sample in a study of PD-1 blockade in classical Hodgkin lymphoma. Using immunoSEQ multiplex PCR, the repertoire was profiled, and TCRdb retains in-frame clones only, with some absent. The sample lists about 98,000 clones, roughly 92% occurring once. Source: peripheral blood mononuclear cells (PBMCs), taken at baseline. These receptors originate from a human donor with classical Hodgkin lymphoma. Both conserved end residues are part of each CDR3. Each record gives: J gene, V gene, D gene, clone size, CDR3 protein, CDR3 DNA. The D gene is left open where the match is weak. The size of a clone is reported for some rows only, either as once, few or many, or as a class for expanded clones.

J: TRBJ1-5; V: TRBV6-5; D: .; size: once; CDR3: CASSYPMGPQHF; DNA: TGTGCCAGCAGTTACCCGATGGGGCCCCAGCATTTT
J: TRBJ2-7; V: TRBV28; D: .; size: .; CDR3: CASSLWDSDLEQYF; DNA: TGTGCCAGCAGTTTGTGGGACTCCGATCTCGAGCAGTACTTC
J: TRBJ2-7; V: TRBV6-5; D: TRBD1; size: .; CDR3: CASSSSPGQAYEQYF; DNA: TGTGCCAGCAGTTCTAGCCCGGGACAGGCCTACGAGCAGTACTTC
J: TRBJ2-2; V: TRBV5-4; D: TRBD2; size: .; CDR3: CASSLGLAGANTGELFF; DNA: TGTGCCAGCAGCTTGGGACTAGCGGGTGCGAACACCGGGGAGCTGTTTTTT
J: TRBJ1-2; V: TRBV18; D: TRBD1; size: .; CDR3: CASSPRTGRDYGYTF; DNA: TGTGCCAGCTCACCGAGGACAGGGAGGGACTATGGCTACACCTTC
J: TRBJ1-3; V: TRBV4-1; D: .; size: few; CDR3: CASSPSSQDTIYF; DNA: TGCGCCAGCAGCCCATCGAGCCAGGACACCATATATTTT
J: TRBJ1-3; V: TRBV5-6; D: .; size: .; CDR3: CASSLDRALLSGNTIYF; DNA: TGTGCCAGCAGCTTGGACAGGGCTCTCCTCTCTGGAAACACCATATATTTT
J: TRBJ1-5; V: TRBV6-5; D: TRBD1; size: .; CDR3: CAAGQEEYGNQPQHF; DNA: TGTGCCGCCGGACAGGAGGAATATGGCAATCAGCCCCAGCATTTT
J: TRBJ1-1; V: TRBV29-1; D: .; size: .; CDR3: CSVEDFAEAFF; DNA: TGCAGCGTTGAAGATTTCGCTGAAGCTTTCTTT
J: TRBJ1-4; V: TRBV11-2; D: .; size: once; CDR3: CASSLRVVSTNEKLFF; DNA: TGTGCCAGCAGCTTACGGGTCGTCTCAACTAATGAAAAACTGTTTTTT